The clone carrying this TCR beta chain showed up just a few times. The data were taken from a study of blood T cell repertoires in COVID-19. The overall study: T cells, B-cell-depleted T cells, or PBMCs supplied cDNA or gDNA.

The method was immunoSEQ multiplex PCR; TCRdb's version includes in-frame clones alone and lacks a portion of them. The profile shows approximately 270,000 clones, approximately 90% of them singletons. CDR3 length equals 15 residues. CDR1 is SGDLS and CDR2 is YYNGEE in the germline V gene. Trimming removed 4 bases at V and 3 bases at J, with 16 bases between. Clinical history reported by participants formed the basis on which cohorts were assigned. Source material: PBMCs or T cells enriched from blood (not recorded which). The clonotype comes from a man aged 40-49 years who had been exposed to COVID-19. The V call is TRBV9, the J call TRBJ1-2, with D possibly being TRBD1 (5 bases). The CDR3 DNA is TGTGCCAGCAGCTCCATTGAAGGGACTGACTATGGCTACACCTTC. Translating gives CASSSIEGTDYGYTF.